This T cell receptor beta chain stems from a study of blood T cell repertoires in COVID-19. The V and J ends lost 1 base and 5 bases, in that order; junction bases with no gene match: 4. The CDR3 is made up of 15 amino acids. The germline V gene encodes CDR1 KGHSH and CDR2 LQKENI. Residents of under 25 US areas, aged 18 to 89 years, made up the participants. Symptom resolution, clearance, or two negative PCRs marked the recovered donors of Cohort 3. The repertoire was sequenced with immunoSEQ multiplex PCR; TCRdb's copy has only in-frame clones and lacks some. The sample has a few hundred thousand clones, less than 90% seen once; the top ten hold 3%.

This rearrangement joins TRBV18 to TRBJ1-4; TRBD1 agrees at 7 bases. Sequencing was performed on PBMCs or T cells enriched from blood (not recorded which). This receptor was obtained from a woman younger than 45 who had recovered from COVID-19. The CDR3 is CASSPLRDRNEKLFF. For the CDR3, the DNA is TGTGCCAGCTCACCACTCCGGGACAGAAATGAAAAACTGTTTTTT.